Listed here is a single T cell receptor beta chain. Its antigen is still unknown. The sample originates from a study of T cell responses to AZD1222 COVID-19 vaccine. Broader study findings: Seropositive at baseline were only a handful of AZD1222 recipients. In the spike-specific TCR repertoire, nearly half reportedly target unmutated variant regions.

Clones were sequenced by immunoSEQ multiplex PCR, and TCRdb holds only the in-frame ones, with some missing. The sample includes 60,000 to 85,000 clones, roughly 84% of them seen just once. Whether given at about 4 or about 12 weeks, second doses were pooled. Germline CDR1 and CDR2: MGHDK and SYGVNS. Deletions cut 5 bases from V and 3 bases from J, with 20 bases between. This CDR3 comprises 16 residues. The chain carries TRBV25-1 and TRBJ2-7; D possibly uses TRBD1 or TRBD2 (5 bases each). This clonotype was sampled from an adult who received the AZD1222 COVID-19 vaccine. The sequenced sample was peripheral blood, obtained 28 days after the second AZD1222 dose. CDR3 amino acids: CASSITRWDASYEQYF. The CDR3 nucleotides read TGTGCCAGCAGTATCACCCGATGGGACGCAAGCTACGAGCAGTACTTC.